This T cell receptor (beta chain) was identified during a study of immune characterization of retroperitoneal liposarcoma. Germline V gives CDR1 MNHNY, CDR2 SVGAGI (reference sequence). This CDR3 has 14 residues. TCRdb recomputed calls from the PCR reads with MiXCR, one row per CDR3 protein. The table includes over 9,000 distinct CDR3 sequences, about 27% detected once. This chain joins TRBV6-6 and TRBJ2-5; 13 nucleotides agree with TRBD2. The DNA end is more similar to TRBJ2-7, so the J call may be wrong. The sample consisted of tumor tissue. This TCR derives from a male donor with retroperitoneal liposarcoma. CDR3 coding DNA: TGTGCCAGCAGTAGGACTAGCGGGAGCTCCGAGCAGTACTTC. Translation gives CASSRTSGSSEQYF.